The rows below give T cell receptor beta chains drawn from one sample of a study of blood T cell repertoires in COVID-19. Repertoires were generated with immunoSEQ multiplex PCR, while TCRdb's copy carries only in-frame clones and drops some. The sample contains 40,000 to 60,000 clones, over 70% of which appear only once. The sample comprised peripheral blood. Receptors originate from a woman over 75 with COVID-19, enrolled during active disease. CDR3s include the opening cysteine and the closing phenylalanine or tryptophan. D genes are given only for firm matches. Rows give clone size only sometimes, using once, few, many, or a class for an expanded clone.

J: TRBJ2-2; size: .; D: TRBD1; V: TRBV10-1; CDR3: CASSGPGTGAGELFF; DNA: TGCGCCAGCAGTGGCCCCGGGACAGGGGCTGGGGAGCTGTTTTTT
J: TRBJ1-1; size: .; D: .; V: TRBV7-9; CDR3: CASSLAQGSLVAFF; DNA: TGTGCCAGCAGCTTAGCGCAGGGCAGCTTAGTAGCTTTCTTT
J: TRBJ2-1; size: .; D: .; V: TRBV5-1; CDR3: CASSLAVAYNEQFF; DNA: TGCGCCAGCAGCTTGGCAGTGGCCTACAATGAGCAGTTCTTC
J: TRBJ2-1; size: .; D: TRBD2; V: TRBV11-2; CDR3: CASSLDLGLAGPNEQFF; DNA: TGTGCCAGCAGCTTAGATCTAGGACTAGCGGGACCCAATGAGCAGTTCTTC
J: TRBJ2-7; size: few; D: TRBD2; V: TRBV4-2; CDR3: CASSQDRERGSYEQYF; DNA: TGTGCCAGCAGCCAAGATCGGGAGCGGGGTTCCTACGAGCAGTACTTC
J: TRBJ2-7; size: few; D: TRBD2; V: TRBV11-2; CDR3: CASSSLAADIYEQYF; DNA: TGTGCCAGCAGCAGTCTAGCGGCGGACATCTACGAGCAGTACTTC
J: TRBJ2-7; size: .; D: .; V: TRBV3-1/TRBV3-2; CDR3: CASSPPTSREQYF; DNA: TGTGCCAGCAGTCCCCCGACTAGTCGCGAGCAGTACTTC
J: TRBJ1-1; size: .; D: TRBD1; V: TRBV6-5; CDR3: CASRQDRAWYTEAFF; DNA: TGTGCCAGCAGGCAGGACAGGGCCTGGTACACTGAAGCTTTCTTT
J: TRBJ1-1; size: .; D: TRBD1; V: TRBV5-6; CDR3: CASSLGPGQGADTEAFF; DNA: TGTGCCAGCAGCTTGGGTCCGGGACAGGGGGCGGACACTGAAGCTTTCTTT
J: TRBJ1-2; size: .; D: .; V: TRBV6-6; CDR3: CASTDLWSNYGYTF; DNA: TGTGCCAGCACCGATTTATGGAGTAACTATGGCTACACCTTC
J: TRBJ1-5; size: once; D: .; V: TRBV5-1; CDR3: CASSPEGYSNQPQHF; DNA: TGCGCCAGCAGCCCGGAGGGGTATAGCAATCAGCCCCAGCATTTT
J: TRBJ1-5; size: .; D: .; V: TRBV19; CDR3: CASSIRGGGQPQHF; DNA: TGTGCCAGTAGCATTCGGGGTGGTGGCCAGCCCCAGCATTTT
J: TRBJ2-1; size: .; D: TRBD2; V: TRBV11-1; CDR3: CASSLGLSGRKNEQFF; DNA: TGTGCCAGCAGCTTAGGTTTGAGCGGGAGGAAGAATGAGCAGTTCTTC
J: TRBJ1-1; size: .; D: .; V: TRBV11-2; CDR3: CASSLSESTEAFF; DNA: TGTGCCAGCAGCCTGTCGGAGTCCACTGAAGCTTTCTTT
J: TRBJ1-1; size: .; D: .; V: TRBV28; CDR3: CASNSLPRAFF; DNA: TGTGCCAGCAATTCGTTACCCCGGGCTTTCTTT
J: TRBJ2-5; size: .; D: TRBD2; V: TRBV28; CDR3: CASSLSGENLAGVRETQYF; DNA: TGTGCCAGCAGTTTATCAGGGGAGAATCTAGCGGGAGTCAGAGAGACCCAGTACTTC
J: TRBJ1-6; size: .; D: .; V: TRBV19; CDR3: CASHPRGGAPSYNSPLHF; DNA: TGTGCCAGCCACCCGAGGGGGGGCGCCCCCTCCTATAATTCACCCCTCCACTTT
J: TRBJ1-2; size: .; D: TRBD1; V: TRBV2; CDR3: CASSGFGTGGRRYTF; DNA: TGTGCCAGCAGTGGATTCGGGACAGGGGGCCGACGCTACACCTTC
J: TRBJ2-7; size: .; D: .; V: TRBV5-1; CDR3: CASSLAGVRQQYF; DNA: TGCGCCAGCAGCTTGGCCGGGGTACGACAGCAGTACTTC
J: TRBJ2-2; size: once; D: .; V: TRBV18; CDR3: CASSPLGGSSTGELFF; DNA: TGTGCCAGCTCACCGCTCGGAGGGTCGAGCACCGGGGAGCTGTTTTTT
J: TRBJ1-5; size: .; D: TRBD1; V: TRBV10-3; CDR3: CAISELQGAAAQHF; DNA: TGTGCCATCAGTGAGTTACAGGGGGCAGCGGCCCAGCATTTT
J: TRBJ1-2; size: .; D: .; V: TRBV6-5; CDR3: CASSYTRLGGRSGYTF; DNA: TGTGCCAGCAGTTACACTAGACTGGGAGGTAGAAGTGGCTACACCTTC
J: TRBJ2-7; size: .; D: TRBD1; V: TRBV27; CDR3: CASSSVTGGSYEQYF; DNA: TGTGCCAGCAGTTCCGTGACAGGGGGCTCCTACGAGCAGTACTTC
J: TRBJ2-1; size: once; D: .; V: TRBV29-1; CDR3: CSVDRRATNEQFF; DNA: TGCAGCGTTGATAGGAGGGCCACGAATGAGCAGTTCTTC
J: TRBJ1-6; size: .; D: .; V: TRBV20-1; CDR3: CSASVSGEGVWHF; DNA: TGCAGTGCTAGTGTTAGTGGTGAAGGGGTCTGGCACTTT
J: TRBJ1-2; size: .; D: .; V: TRBV19; CDR3: CATSKPDAHSPYYGYTF; DNA: TGTGCCACCAGCAAACCCGACGCGCACAGCCCCTACTATGGCTACACCTTC
J: TRBJ2-7; size: .; D: TRBD1; V: TRBV5-8; CDR3: CASSLGTGKNEQYF; DNA: TGTGCCAGCAGCTTGGGGACAGGGAAAAACGAGCAGTACTTC
J: TRBJ2-1; size: .; D: TRBD2; V: TRBV2; CDR3: CASRVTSGGANEQFF; DNA: TGTGCCAGCAGAGTTACTAGCGGGGGGGCGAATGAGCAGTTCTTC
J: TRBJ1-1; size: few; D: TRBD1; V: TRBV19; CDR3: CASSFIGQGANTEAFF; DNA: TGTGCCAGTAGCTTTATTGGACAGGGGGCGAACACTGAAGCTTTCTTT
J: TRBJ2-5; size: .; D: TRBD1; V: TRBV29-1; CDR3: CSVRQGEETQYF; DNA: TGCAGCGTCAGACAGGGTGAGGAGACCCAGTACTTC
J: TRBJ1-2; size: .; D: .; V: TRBV11-2; CDR3: CASSPWRGSYGYTF; DNA: TGTGCCAGCAGCCCCTGGCGGGGTAGCTATGGCTACACCTTC
J: TRBJ2-3; size: .; D: TRBD2; V: TRBV7-2; CDR3: CASSLAQRGLLTDTQYF; DNA: TGTGCCAGCAGCTTAGCACAGCGGGGGTTACTCACAGATACGCAGTATTTT
J: TRBJ2-5; size: .; D: .; V: TRBV10-1; CDR3: CASSTDSLPQTQYF; DNA: TGCGCCAGCAGCACCGACAGCCTACCCCAGACCCAGTACTTC
J: TRBJ1-5; size: once; D: .; V: TRBV7-6; CDR3: CASSLQEGSNQPQHF; DNA: TGTGCCAGCAGCCTGCAGGAGGGCAGCAATCAGCCCCAGCATTTT
J: TRBJ2-7; size: .; D: .; V: TRBV5-6; CDR3: CASSLGRGSYEQYF; DNA: TGTGCCAGCAGCTTGGGGCGCGGATCCTACGAGCAGTACTTC
J: TRBJ2-1; size: .; D: TRBD2; V: TRBV27; CDR3: CASSTIAGSSYNEQFF; DNA: TGTGCCAGCAGTACAATAGCGGGAAGCTCCTACAATGAGCAGTTCTTC
J: TRBJ2-1; size: .; D: .; V: TRBV29-1; CDR3: CSVRTDRGNLNNEQFF; DNA: TGCAGCGTTCGTACCGACCGGGGGAACCTCAACAATGAGCAGTTCTTC
J: TRBJ2-5; size: once; D: .; V: TRBV2; CDR3: CASSGGGLEGETQYF; DNA: TGTGCCAGCAGTGGGGGCGGCCTAGAAGGAGAGACCCAGTACTTC
J: TRBJ1-1; size: .; D: .; V: TRBV7-9; CDR3: CASSHSTGPEAFF; DNA: TGTGCCAGCAGCCACTCTACAGGACCTGAAGCTTTCTTT